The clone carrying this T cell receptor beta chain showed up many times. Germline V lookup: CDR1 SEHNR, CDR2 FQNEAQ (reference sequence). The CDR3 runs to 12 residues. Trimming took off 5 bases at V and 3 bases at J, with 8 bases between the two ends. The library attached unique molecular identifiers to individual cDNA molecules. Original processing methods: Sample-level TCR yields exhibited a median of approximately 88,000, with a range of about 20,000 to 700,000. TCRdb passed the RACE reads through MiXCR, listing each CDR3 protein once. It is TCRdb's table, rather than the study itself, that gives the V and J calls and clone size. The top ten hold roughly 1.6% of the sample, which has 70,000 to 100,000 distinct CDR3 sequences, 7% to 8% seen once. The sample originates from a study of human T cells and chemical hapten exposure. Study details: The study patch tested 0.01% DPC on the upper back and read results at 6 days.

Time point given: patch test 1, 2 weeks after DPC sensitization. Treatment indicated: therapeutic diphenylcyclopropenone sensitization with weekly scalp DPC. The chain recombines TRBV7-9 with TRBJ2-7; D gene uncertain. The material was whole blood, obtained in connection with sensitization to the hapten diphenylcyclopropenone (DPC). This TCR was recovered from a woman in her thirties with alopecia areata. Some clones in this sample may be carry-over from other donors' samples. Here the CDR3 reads CASSTVNYEQYF. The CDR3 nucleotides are TGTGCCAGCAGCACAGTAAACTACGAGCAGTACTTC. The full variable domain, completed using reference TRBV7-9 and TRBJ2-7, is DTGVSQNPRHKITKRGQNVTFRCDPISEHNRLYWYRQTLGQGPEFLTYFQNEAQLEKSRLLSDRFSAERPKGSFSTLEIQRTEQGDSAMYLCASSTVNYEQYFGPGTRLTVT.